This T cell receptor beta chain was documented in a study of cytomegalovirus exposure and HLA in healthy donors. In the PCR, 60 Vbeta and 13 Jbeta primers were used. The assay was immunoSEQ multiplex PCR, and TCRdb's table has in-frame clones only and misses some. The sample yields around 110,000 clones, roughly 73% seen once. Concerning this clone: Its antigen is not known.

Findings of the study overall: Rarity marked most TCR sequences, yet some public TCRs occurred in many donors. In vitro work confirmed that a few CMV-associated chains recognize CMV antigens. According to an earlier analysis, most TCR beta V segments yielded productive rearrangements about 87% or about 30% of the time.

Trimming removed 3 bases at V and 2 bases at J, with 9 bases between. Germline CDR1 is SGDLS and CDR2 is YYNGEE. This CDR3 is built from 13 residues. The sequenced material came from PBMCs. This TCR was sampled from a woman aged 30 to 39 in good health and CMV-seronegative. The rearrangement uses TRBV9 and TRBJ2-7; possible D gene TRBD2, 5 bases. CDR3: CASSADGAYEQYF. In DNA form, the CDR3 reads TGTGCCAGCAGCGCCGACGGGGCCTACGAGCAGTACTTC.